The source of this TCR beta chain is a study of blood T cell repertoires in COVID-19. For the study at large: Material from acute and convalescent COVID-19 was sourced from the United States, Italy and Spain.

The CDR3 consists of 15 residues. V lost 7 bases and J lost 0; bases outside the gene matches: 6. Germline CDR1 reads MNHEY; CDR2 reads SMNVEV (reference sequence). Authors' methods: From reference gene primer amplification, estimates of nucleated cell counts were derived. Assay: immunoSEQ multiplex PCR; the TCRdb copy retains only in-frame clones and omits some. V, J and clone size derive from that table, while D and trimming were established from the DNA sequence. The table shows around 140,000 clones, with around four fifths occurring only once. The specimen was PBMCs or T cells enriched from blood (not recorded which). The sequence came from a woman in her forties or fifties with acute COVID-19. V usage is TRBV27 and J usage is TRBJ1-5; 7 bases line up with TRBD1. The DNA for the CDR3 is TGTGCCAGCACCACGACAGGGAATAGCAATCAGCCCCAGCATTTT. Its protein is CASTTTGNSNQPQHF.